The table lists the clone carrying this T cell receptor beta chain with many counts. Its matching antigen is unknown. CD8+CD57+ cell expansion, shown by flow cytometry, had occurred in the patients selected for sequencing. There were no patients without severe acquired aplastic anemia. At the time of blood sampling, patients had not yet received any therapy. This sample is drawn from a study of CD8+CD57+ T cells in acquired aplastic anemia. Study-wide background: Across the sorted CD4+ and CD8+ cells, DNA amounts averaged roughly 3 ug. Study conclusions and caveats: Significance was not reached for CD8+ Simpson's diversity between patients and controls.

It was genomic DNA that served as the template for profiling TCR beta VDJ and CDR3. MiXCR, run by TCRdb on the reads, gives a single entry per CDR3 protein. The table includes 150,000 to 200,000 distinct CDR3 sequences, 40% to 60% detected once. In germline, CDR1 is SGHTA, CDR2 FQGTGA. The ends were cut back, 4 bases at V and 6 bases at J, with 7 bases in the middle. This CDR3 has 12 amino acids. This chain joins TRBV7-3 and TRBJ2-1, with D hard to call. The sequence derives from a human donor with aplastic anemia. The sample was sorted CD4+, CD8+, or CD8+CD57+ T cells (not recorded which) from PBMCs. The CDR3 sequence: CASSSQTNEQFF. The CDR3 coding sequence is TGTGCCAGCAGCTCTCAAACCAATGAGCAGTTCTTC.